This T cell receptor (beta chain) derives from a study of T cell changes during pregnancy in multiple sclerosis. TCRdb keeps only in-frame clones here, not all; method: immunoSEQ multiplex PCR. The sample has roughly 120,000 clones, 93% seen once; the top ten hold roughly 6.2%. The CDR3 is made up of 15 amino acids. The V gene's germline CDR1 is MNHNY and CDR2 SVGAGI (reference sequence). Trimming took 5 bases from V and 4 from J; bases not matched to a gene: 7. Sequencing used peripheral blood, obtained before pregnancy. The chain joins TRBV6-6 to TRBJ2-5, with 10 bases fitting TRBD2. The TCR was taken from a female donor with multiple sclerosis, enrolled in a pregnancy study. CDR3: CASSRLAGGGETQYF. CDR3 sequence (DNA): TGTGCCAGCAGTAGACTAGCGGGTGGAGGAGAGACCCAGTACTTC.